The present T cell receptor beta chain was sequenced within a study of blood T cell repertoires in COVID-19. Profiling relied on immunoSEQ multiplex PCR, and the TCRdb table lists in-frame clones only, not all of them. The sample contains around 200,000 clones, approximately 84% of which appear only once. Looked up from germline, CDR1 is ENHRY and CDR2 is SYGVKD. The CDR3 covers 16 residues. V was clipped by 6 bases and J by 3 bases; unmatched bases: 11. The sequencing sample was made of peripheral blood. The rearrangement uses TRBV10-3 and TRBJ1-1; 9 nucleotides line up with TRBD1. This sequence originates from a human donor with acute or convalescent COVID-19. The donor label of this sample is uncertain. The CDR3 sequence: CAISSGVGQGDTEAFF. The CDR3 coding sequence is TGTGCCATCAGCTCCGGGGTGGGACAGGGTGACACTGAAGCTTTCTTT.